The TCR beta chain under discussion was sequenced for a study of T-cell memory formation after mild COVID-19. Turning to the study itself: TCR clustering was largely donor specific. Study-level findings and limits: The study detected some responding clones in pre-infection memory, suggesting cross-reactive memory joined.

Trimming cost V 3 bases and J 3 bases; bases outside gene matches: 4. Germline CDR1 reads MNHEY; CDR2 reads SMNVEV (reference sequence). This CDR3 spans 14 amino acids. In regard to this clonotype: Its antigen is unknown.

TCRdb fed the 5' RACE reads into MiXCR, producing one record per CDR3 protein. The data hold approximately 300,000 distinct CDR3 sequences, with roughly a fifth observed a single time. This TCR was recovered from a man between 18 and 29 years old who had mild COVID-19 (a few samples of this study predate the infection). Cell type and time point are not known. The chain joins TRBV27 to TRBJ2-7; 8 nucleotides match TRBD1. Input material: PBMCs or a T cell subset sorted from them (not recorded which). The CDR3 spells CASSLGTGLYEQYF. DNA of the CDR3: TGTGCCAGCAGTTTGGGGACAGGCCTCTACGAGCAGTACTTC.